The 14 T cell receptor beta chains presented below share a single source sample, sequenced in a study of blood T cell repertoires in COVID-19. TCRdb's table, derived via immunoSEQ multiplex PCR, lists solely in-frame clones and lacks some. The table shows some 130,000 clones, with approximately 80% occurring only once. Material for sequencing was peripheral blood. These receptors came from a man aged 55 to 70 who had recovered from COVID-19.

The chain carries TRBV6-1 and TRBJ2-1, with 8 bases identical to TRBD2. CDR1 MNHNS and CDR2 SASEGT come from the germline V gene. The CDR3 covers 16 residues. After removal of 2 bases from V and 2 bases from J, the junction contained 5 bases not matched to a gene. This chain's CDR3 is CASSESGGGAYNEQFF. CDR3 sequence (DNA): TGTGCCAGCAGTGAATCGGGAGGGGGGGCCTACAATGAGCAGTTCTTC.

The chain uses TRBV27 and TRBJ1-4; a possible D gene is TRBD1 (6 bases). Germline V gene lookup returns CDR1 MNHEY and CDR2 SMNVEV (reference sequence). This CDR3 region has 14 residues. Between the trimmed V and J ends, which lost 3 bases and 8 bases, there was a span of 13 bases. The CDR3 here is CASSFRGAFEKLFF. The DNA for the CDR3 is TGTGCCAGCAGTTTTCGGGGGGCATTCGAAAAACTGTTTTTT.

This chain joins TRBV2 and TRBJ1-4; 7 positions match TRBD1. Looked up from germline, CDR1 is SNHLY and CDR2 is FYNNEI. The CDR3 length is 15 residues. With 3 bases clipped from V and 6 bases from J, the junction kept 7 bases outside the gene matches. The CDR3, as DNA: TGTGCCAGCAGTGAGGGGCTAGGGGGCTATGAAAAACTGTTTTTT. As protein: CASSEGLGGYEKLFF.

V usage is TRBV28 and J usage is TRBJ1-5; TRBD1 matches at 7 bases. This CDR3 spans 15 amino acids. J was trimmed by 6 bases and V by 6 bases; bases with no gene match: 11. CDR1 and CDR2 (germline): MDHEN, SYDVKM. CDR3: CASRGKQGPGQPQHF. The CDR3 region has the DNA TGTGCCAGCAGGGGTAAACAGGGGCCCGGTCAGCCCCAGCATTTT.

This clone was seen once. V and J are TRBV28 and TRBJ1-2; 10 nucleotides line up with TRBD1. Germline assignment: CDR1 MDHEN and CDR2 SYDVKM. The CDR3 length is 13 residues. Unmatched junction bases numbered 5, after V lost 6 bases and J lost 7 bases. CDR3 in DNA: TGTGCCAGCAGGGGGACAGGGGCGACTGGCTACACCTTC. The encoded protein is CASRGTGATGYTF.

CDR3 in DNA: TGTGCCAGTAGTATAGAGTACAGGGGGTATGCGAACACCGGGGAGCTGTTTTTT. Protein: CASSIEYRGYANTGELFF. This chain connects TRBV19 to TRBJ2-2; 8 bases fit TRBD1. V trimming: 0 bases; J trimming: 0 bases; junction bases outside the gene matches: 6. Germline V gene data show CDR1 as LNHDA and CDR2 as SQIVND (reference sequence). The length of the CDR3 is 18 residues.

The chain has TRBV5-4 and TRBJ2-1; D is possibly TRBD1 (5 bases). There are 16 residues in the CDR3. Trimming took 0 bases from V and 2 from J, leaving 12 bases between them. Germline V lookup: CDR1 SGHNT, CDR2 YYREEE (reference sequence). The CDR3 protein is CASSLDRGSPYNEQFF. CDR3 in DNA: TGTGCCAGCAGCTTGGATAGGGGTAGCCCCTACAATGAGCAGTTCTTC.

This clone has only a few counts. The rearrangement joins TRBV5-4 to TRBJ2-2, with TRBD1 as a possible D gene (6 bases). V lost 4 bases and J 1 base, leaving 14 bases between the germline ends. The CDR3 has 16 residues. The V gene's germline CDR1 is SGHNT and CDR2 YYREEE (reference sequence). Here the CDR3 reads CASSLDRTVNTGELFF. Here the CDR3 DNA reads TGTGCCAGCAGCCTAGACAGGACGGTGAACACCGGGGAGCTGTTTTTT.

This clone has only a few counts. The chain is built from TRBV6-1 and TRBJ2-3; 7 bases line up with TRBD2. CDR1 and CDR2 (germline): MNHNS, SASEGT. V lost 2 bases and J lost 2; bases outside the gene matches: 4. This CDR3 is built from 15 residues. Written as DNA, the CDR3 is TGTGCCAGCAGTGAACCGGGGGGACTCACAGATACGCAGTATTTT. Encoded protein: CASSEPGGLTDTQYF.

The V call is TRBV13, the J call TRBJ2-5, with 10 positions matching TRBD2. Germline V gives CDR1 PRHDT, CDR2 FYEKMQ (reference sequence). This CDR3 has 17 amino acids. The ends lost 6 bases at V and 5 bases at J; junction bases unmatched: 15. This chain's CDR3 is CASRGSGTSGALETQYF. The CDR3, as DNA: TGTGCCAGCAGAGGGTCAGGAACTAGCGGGGCTCTGGAGACCCAGTACTTC.

This chain joins TRBV3-1 (or the pseudogene TRBV3-2) and TRBJ2-1; 11 bases align to TRBD2. Unmatched junction bases numbered 4, after V lost 5 bases and J lost 4 bases. The CDR3 totals 15 residues. Germline V gives CDR1 LGHDT, CDR2 YNNKEL (reference sequence). The CDR3: CASSTTSGGYNEQFF. As DNA, the CDR3 is TGTGCCAGCAGCACAACTAGCGGGGGTTACAATGAGCAGTTCTTC.

CDR3 sequence reads: CASTTVGGAEAFF. The CDR3 DNA reads TGTGCCAGCACCACCGTGGGGGGGGCTGAAGCTTTCTTT. The J gene is TRBJ1-1, the V gene TRBV7-8, with D possibly being TRBD1 (5 bases). V lost 7 bases to trimming and J lost 6 bases, with 15 bases between them. Germline CDR1 SGHVS, CDR2 FQNEAQ. This CDR3 is 13 amino acids long.

The V call is TRBV6-5, the J call TRBJ2-3; D is possibly TRBD2 (6 bases). This CDR3 comprises 15 residues. Trimming took off 5 bases at V and 0 bases at J, with 12 bases between the two ends. Germline CDR1 MNHEY, CDR2 SVGAGI. DNA of the CDR3: TGTGCCAGCAGTCGCGGGGCCCTTAGCACAGATACGCAGTATTTT. This translates into CASSRGALSTDTQYF.

The CDR3 sequence is CASSPGATNEKLFF. In nucleotides, the CDR3 is TGTGCCAGCAGTCCGGGGGCAACTAATGAAAAACTGTTTTTT. This chain uses TRBV28 with TRBJ1-4; D may be TRBD1 (5 bases). V lost 5 bases and J lost 0, with 7 bases in between. The CDR3 consists of 14 residues. Germline CDR1 and CDR2: MDHEN and SYDVKM.